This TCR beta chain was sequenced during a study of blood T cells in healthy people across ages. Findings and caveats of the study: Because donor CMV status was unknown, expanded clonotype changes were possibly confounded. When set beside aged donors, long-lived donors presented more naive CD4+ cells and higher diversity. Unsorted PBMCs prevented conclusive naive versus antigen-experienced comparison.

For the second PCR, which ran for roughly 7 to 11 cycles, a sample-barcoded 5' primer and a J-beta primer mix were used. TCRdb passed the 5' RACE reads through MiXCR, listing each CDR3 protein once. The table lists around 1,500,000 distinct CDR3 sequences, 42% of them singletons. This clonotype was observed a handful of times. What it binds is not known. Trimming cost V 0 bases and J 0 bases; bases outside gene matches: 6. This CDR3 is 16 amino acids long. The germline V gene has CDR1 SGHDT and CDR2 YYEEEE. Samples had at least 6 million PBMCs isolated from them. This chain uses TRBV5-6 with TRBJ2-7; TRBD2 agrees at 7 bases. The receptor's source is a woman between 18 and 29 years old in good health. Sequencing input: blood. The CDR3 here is CASSLEVGGPSYEQYF. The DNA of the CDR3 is TGTGCCAGCAGCTTGGAGGTGGGAGGGCCCTCCTACGAGCAGTACTTC.